This passage covers 21 T cell receptor beta chains from one sample sequenced in a study of T cells in Graves' hyperthyroidism and ophthalmopathy. Amplified TCR beta CDR3 regions derived from RNA transcripts. Researchers ran a first-round RT-PCR on the TCR CDR3 using the HTBI primer set. TCRdb reprocessed the multiplex PCR reads with MiXCR, giving one entry per CDR3 protein. The profile shows some 500,000 distinct CDR3 sequences, 15% to 20% of them singletons. Sequenced material: blood. The receptor source for this set is a woman under 40 with Graves' ophthalmopathy.

The chain combines TRBV4-1 with TRBJ2-3; no definite D call. Germline V gene lookup returns CDR1 MGHRA and CDR2 YSYEKL. With 1 base removed from V and 2 bases from J, the gap between germline ends came to 7 bases. The CDR3 is made up of 14 amino acids. CDR3 residues: CASSQAQNTDTQYF. The CDR3 DNA is TGCGCCAGCAGCCAAGCCCAGAACACAGATACGCAGTATTTT.

In this sample, this clonotype turned up a few times. The gene calls are TRBV6-1 and TRBJ2-7; 7 nucleotides match TRBD1. This CDR3 contains 15 residues. The V gene end was trimmed by 5 bases and the J gene end by 7 bases; junction bases not matched to a gene: 14. From germline, CDR1 is MNHNS and CDR2 SASEGT. The CDR3 sequence: CASSTGSTGVGEQYF. CDR3 nucleotides: TGTGCCAGCAGTACCGGATCTACAGGGGTCGGTGAGCAGTACTTC.

This clonotype was seen many times. The V gene is TRBV29-1, the J gene TRBJ2-5, with D unresolved. CDR1 SQVTM and CDR2 ANQGSEA come from the germline V gene. The CDR3 loop spans 12 amino acids. Trimming took 4 bases from V and 1 from J, leaving 7 bases between them. The chain's CDR3 is CSVASSQETQYF. The CDR3, as DNA: TGCAGCGTTGCATCCAGCCAAGAGACCCAGTACTTC.

This clonotype was recorded many times. The CDR3 sequence is CASNFGGDQPQHF. CDR3 DNA sequence: TGTGCCAGCAATTTTGGGGGGGATCAGCCCCAGCATTTT. This chain links TRBV6-1 with TRBJ1-5; tentative D call: TRBD1 (5 bases). This CDR3 region has 13 residues. The ends were cut back, 7 bases at V and 5 bases at J, with 12 bases in the middle. Looked up from germline, CDR1 is MNHNS and CDR2 is SASEGT.

This chain connects TRBV27 to TRBJ2-7, with 11 bases that match TRBD1. The CDR3 has 18 residues. CDR1 and CDR2 (germline): MNHEY, SMNVEV (reference sequence). Trimming took 5 bases from V and 2 from J; bases not matched to a gene: 14. DNA for the CDR3: TGTGCCAGCAGTCGATACCCCCTCCCGGGACAGGGGGCCTACGAGCAGTACTTC. Translation: CASSRYPLPGQGAYEQYF.

V gene TRBV6-2 or TRBV6-3 combines with J gene TRBJ1-5, with D perhaps matching TRBD1 (6 bases). V gave up 6 bases and J gave up 6 bases, with 12 bases separating them. Germline V gives CDR1 MNHEY, CDR2 SVGEGT. The CDR3 sequence is 13 residues long. The CDR3 is CASRSQGRQPQHF. The CDR3 coding sequence is TGTGCCAGCAGATCACAGGGACGTCAGCCCCAGCATTTT.

The rearrangement uses TRBV27 and TRBJ2-7, with 7 bases fitting TRBD2. Germline values: CDR1 MNHEY, CDR2 SMNVEV (reference sequence). The CDR3 runs 15 residues. Germline trimming cut 2 bases from V and 2 bases from J; bases unmatched to any gene: 6. In nucleotides, the CDR3 is TGTGCCAGCAGTTTAGAACCCGGGAGGACCTACGAGCAGTACTTC. Protein product: CASSLEPGRTYEQYF.

In this sample, this clonotype turned up a few times. The genes are TRBV15 and TRBJ2-3; D possibly corresponds to TRBD1 (5 bases). CDR1 LNHNV and CDR2 YYDKDF come from the germline V gene (reference sequence). Between the trimmed V and J ends, which lost 0 bases and 3 bases, there was a span of 10 bases. This CDR3 contains 15 residues. The CDR3 coding sequence is TGTGCCACCAGCAGAGATCTTCCAGGGACAGATACGCAGTATTTT. Encoded protein: CATSRDLPGTDTQYF.

This clonotype was detected ten times or more. The V and J genes are TRBV20-1 and TRBJ2-2, with 8 bases aligning to TRBD2. The V gene's germline CDR1 is DFQATT and CDR2 SNEGSKA (reference sequence). Trimming removed 3 bases from V and 5 bases from J; junction bases left unmatched: 5. This CDR3 comprises 14 residues. The CDR3 loop is CSASRGGRTGELFF. As DNA, the CDR3 is TGCAGTGCTAGTAGAGGCGGGAGGACCGGGGAGCTGTTTTTT.

This clonotype was counted at least ten times. This chain uses TRBV7-9 with TRBJ2-7; D may correspond to TRBD1 or TRBD2 (6 bases each). This CDR3 has 15 residues. The germline V gene encodes CDR1 SEHNR and CDR2 FQNEAQ (reference sequence). Trimming pared 3 bases from V and 0 bases from J, leaving 12 bases between. Here the CDR3 reads CASSFRGQGSYEQYF. DNA of the CDR3: TGTGCCAGCAGCTTCCGGGGGCAAGGCTCCTACGAGCAGTACTTC.

This clonotype was detected many times. The V and J genes are TRBV20-1 and TRBJ2-3; the match to TRBD2 covers 14 bases. The ends lost 5 bases at V and 0 bases at J; junction bases unmatched: 7. This CDR3 region has 17 residues. Germline CDR1 and CDR2: DFQATT and SNEGSKA (reference sequence). The CDR3 DNA reads as TGCAGTGCTTGGGGACTAGCGGGAGCTACAAGCACAGATACGCAGTATTTT. Protein sequence: CSAWGLAGATSTDTQYF.

J is TRBJ2-7 and V is TRBV20-1; D gene unclear. The V end lost 5 bases, the J end lost 2 bases, and 16 bases lay between the germline ends. The CDR3 spans 14 residues. The germline V gene encodes CDR1 DFQATT and CDR2 SNEGSKA (reference sequence). The CDR3, as DNA: TGCAGTGCTTTCTCCCCCCTATTGCCCTACGAGCAGTACTTC. It translates to CSAFSPLLPYEQYF.

The genes are TRBV14 and TRBJ2-3, with TRBD2 matching 10 bases. Germline CDR1 SGHDN, CDR2 FVKESK. Trimming at V came to 3 bases and at J to 5 bases, leaving 14 bases not matched to a gene. The CDR3 consists of 18 residues. The chain's CDR3 is CASSHPMAEAGGGDTQYF. For the CDR3, the DNA is TGTGCCAGCAGCCATCCCATGGCGGAAGCGGGGGGGGGAGATACGCAGTATTTT.

This clonotype has only a few counts. CDR3 region: CSVGQTSGPYNEQFF. The CDR3 bases are TGCAGCGTGGGCCAGACTAGCGGGCCCTACAATGAGCAGTTCTTC. The rearrangement links TRBV29-1 to TRBJ2-1, with 10 bases aligning to TRBD2. The trim removed 6 bases at V and 2 bases at J, leaving 7 bases unmatched. The germline V gene encodes CDR1 SQVTM and CDR2 ANQGSEA. The CDR3 spans 15 residues.

This clonotype came up many times. V gene TRBV20-1 combines with J gene TRBJ2-3; 9 nucleotides match TRBD1. With V trimmed by 2 bases and J by 2 bases, 8 bases remained unmatched. In germline, CDR1 is DFQATT, CDR2 SNEGSKA (reference sequence). The CDR3 totals 16 residues. The CDR3: CSARSLDRGFTDTQYF. The DNA for the CDR3 is TGCAGTGCTAGATCCCTGGACAGGGGATTCACAGATACGCAGTATTTT.

The rearrangement joins TRBV2 to TRBJ2-1, with 11 bases matching TRBD2. The CDR3 is 14 residues long. Germline V gene sequence: CDR1 SNHLY, CDR2 FYNNEI. The trim removed 2 bases at V and 9 bases at J, leaving 3 bases unmatched. CDR3 region: CASSEPSGRSEQFF. The CDR3 DNA sequence: TGTGCCAGCAGTGAACCTAGCGGGAGGAGTGAGCAGTTCTTC. The full variable domain, with the rest looked up from reference TRBV2 and TRBJ2-1, is EPEVTQTPSHQVTQMGQEVILRCVPISNHLYFYWYRQILGQKVEFLVSFYNNEISEKSEIFDDQFSVERPDGSNFTLKIRSTKLEDSAMYFCASSEPSGRSEQFFGPGTRLTVL.

Ten or more counts support this clonotype. This sequence joins TRBV20-1 and TRBJ1-5; TRBD1 aligns across 8 bases. CDR1 DFQATT and CDR2 SNEGSKA come from the germline V gene (reference sequence). V shed 4 bases and J 1 base; nucleotides not matched to a gene: 9. CDR3 length: 16 amino acids. As DNA, the CDR3 is TGCAGTGCTAATGGCCAGGGGGCTGCGAGCAATCAGCCCCAGCATTTT. Its protein product is CSANGQGAASNQPQHF.

The chain is built from TRBV2 and TRBJ2-5, with 9 bases that match TRBD2. J was trimmed by 4 bases and V by 1 base; bases with no gene match: 10. The length of the CDR3 is 17 residues. Germline V gives CDR1 SNHLY, CDR2 FYNNEI. CDR3 region: CASSEGLADARGETQYF. CDR3 nucleotide sequence: TGTGCCAGCAGTGAAGGACTAGCGGACGCCCGGGGAGAGACCCAGTACTTC.

This chain joins TRBV27 and TRBJ2-7; tentative D call: TRBD1 (7 bases). Germline CDR1 reads MNHEY; CDR2 reads SMNVEV (reference sequence). CDR3 length equals 18 residues. V shed 4 bases and J shed 3 bases, with 25 bases lying between them. This CDR3 is CASSSRRQGGRSVYEQYF. The CDR3 DNA reads as TGTGCCAGCAGTTCACGACGACAGGGAGGACGTAGCGTCTACGAGCAGTACTTC.

This clonotype has only a few counts. J is TRBJ2-5 and V is TRBV15, with D possibly called TRBD1 or TRBD2 (5 bases each). This CDR3 spans 15 amino acids. Per germline, CDR1 LNHNV and CDR2 YYDKDF (reference sequence). The V gene lost 6 bases and the J gene lost 1 base, with 15 bases spanning the gap. The DNA for the CDR3 is TGTGCCACCAGAGAAGAGGGGTCTATCCAAGAGACCCAGTACTTC. Translation gives CATREEGSIQETQYF.

This clonotype came up many times. The chain recombines TRBV6-5 with TRBJ1-2, with 11 bases identical to TRBD1. The CDR3 contains 18 residues. Germline lookup yields CDR1 MNHEY and CDR2 SVGAGI. V trimming: 2 bases; J trimming: 4 bases; junction bases outside the gene matches: 12. Written as DNA, the CDR3 is TGTGCCAGCAGTTACATTCCGGGACAGGGACAGGGGGGCTATGGCTACACCTTC. Translation: CASSYIPGQGQGGYGYTF.